These 17 T cell receptor beta chains share one sample of origin, sequenced in a study of vaccination and CD4 T cells after COVID-19. For these receptors, no antigen is known. Sequenced with the Oncomine TCR Beta short-read assay was DNA taken from cultured CD4+ T cells. One entry per CDR3 protein results from TCRdb running MiXCR on the PCR reads. The table records about 15,000 distinct CDR3 sequences, about a third of them present only once. Treatment denoted: roughly 11-day PBMC culture with coronavirus spike peptide pools or control peptides (ViraFEST assay). The sequenced material came from cultured CD4+ T cells from blood. The receptors come from a human donor with COVID-19.

This clonotype was seen only once. V gene TRBV5-1 combines with J gene TRBJ1-2; D is uncertain. V was shortened by 1 base and J by 0 bases, with 13 bases between the two germline ends. The germline V gene encodes CDR1 SGHRS and CDR2 YFSETQ. This CDR3 region has 16 residues. DNA for the CDR3: TGCGCCAGCAGCTTGAACTCCGGATTATCTAACTATGGCTACACCTTC. Translated, it gives CASSLNSGLSNYGYTF.

The chain recombines TRBV6-5 with TRBJ2-7, with TRBD1 identical over 7 bases. With 1 base clipped from V and 0 bases from J, the junction kept 3 bases outside the gene matches. The CDR3 totals 15 residues. Germline assignment: CDR1 MNHEY and CDR2 SVGAGI. CDR3 in DNA: TGTGCCAGCAGTTACTTGAACAGGGGCTCCTACGAGCAGTACTTC. As protein: CASSYLNRGSYEQYF.

The chain is built from TRBV20-1 and TRBJ1-2, with D perhaps matching TRBD1 (6 bases). This CDR3 has 13 amino acids. Trimming pared 7 bases from V and 5 bases from J, leaving 17 bases between. Germline V gene lookup returns CDR1 DFQATT and CDR2 SNEGSKA (reference sequence). This CDR3 reads CSVLLGTSYGYTF. The DNA for the CDR3 is TGCAGTGTCCTTCTAGGGACAAGTTATGGCTACACCTTC.

This clonotype was found a few times. Here the CDR3 DNA reads TGTGCCAGCAGTTACTCGATAACCCCCCCACCTCAGCCCCAGCATTTT. Amino acids: CASSYSITPPPQPQHF. The chain uses TRBV6-2 or TRBV6-3 and TRBJ1-5; D ambiguous. Germline CDR1 is MNHEY and CDR2 is SVGEGT. The germline V and J ends were trimmed by 0 bases and 6 bases, with 15 bases remaining between them. CDR3 length: 16 residues.

The chain employs TRBV2 and TRBJ2-3; D not resolved. CDR3 size: 14 residues. CDR1 and CDR2 from the germline V gene are SNHLY and FYNNEI. V lost 4 bases, J lost 3 bases, and 11 bases lay in between. The CDR3 DNA is TGTGCCAGCAGTGGAATTCGAGGAACAGATACGCAGTATTTT. It encodes CASSGIRGTDTQYF.

By its share, this clonotype is medium-sized. The rearrangement links TRBV11-3 to TRBJ1-2, with 7 positions matching TRBD1. Per germline, CDR1 SGHNT and CDR2 YENEEA. V lost 5 bases and J lost 0; bases outside the gene matches: 6. CDR3 size: 15 residues. The CDR3 region has the DNA TGTGCCAGCAGCCCCAACAGGGGAGCTAACTATGGCTACACCTTC. It translates to CASSPNRGANYGYTF. Based on the CDR3 plus reference TRBV11-3 and TRBJ1-2, the full variable domain is EAGVVQSPRYKIIEKKQPVAFWCNPISGHNTLYWYLQNLGQGPELLIRYENEEAVDDSQLPKDRFSAERLKGVDSTLKIQPAELGDSAVYLCASSPNRGANYGYTFGSGTRLTVV.

This clonotype was picked up a small number of times. The V call is TRBV2, the J call TRBJ1-6, with TRBD1 identical over 7 bases. The CDR3 length is 14 residues. CDR1 and CDR2 (germline): SNHLY, FYNNEI. Trimming took 7 bases from V and 4 from J; bases not matched to a gene: 4. CDR3 loop: CASKGQSYNSPLHF. The CDR3 nucleotides are TGTGCCAGCAAGGGACAGTCATATAATTCACCCCTCCACTTT.

The chain carries TRBV6-5 and TRBJ1-6; no firm D call. The CDR3 consists of 15 residues. CDR1 and CDR2 (germline): MNHEY, SVGAGI. The ends were cut back, 0 bases at V and 11 bases at J, with 14 bases in the middle. The CDR3 loop reads CASSYSNSGEAPLHF. Written as DNA, the CDR3 is TGTGCCAGCAGTTACTCGAATTCGGGCGAGGCACCCCTCCACTTT.

The chain joins TRBV2 to TRBJ2-3; D remains unclear. Deletions cut 2 bases from V and 4 bases from J, with 10 bases between. The CDR3 spans 14 residues. CDR1 and CDR2 from the germline V gene are SNHLY and FYNNEI. The CDR3, as DNA: TGTGCCAGCAGTGAAAGGGCTAGTTCAGATACGCAGTATTTT. Its translation: CASSERASSDTQYF.

The chain links TRBV7-6 to TRBJ2-5; 9 bases are shared with TRBD1. Germline lookup yields CDR1 SGHVS and CDR2 FNYEAQ. V shed 5 bases and J 3 bases; nucleotides not matched to a gene: 4. The CDR3 has 14 amino acids. The CDR3 DNA sequence: TGTGCCAGCAGCCTGGACAGGGGAAAAGAGACCCAGTACTTC. This encodes CASSLDRGKETQYF.

This clonotype was seen only a few times. J is TRBJ1-3 and V is TRBV2; tentative D call: TRBD1 (5 bases). The CDR3 length is 14 residues. Between the trimmed V and J ends, which lost 4 bases and 0 bases, there was a span of 7 bases. In germline, CDR1 is SNHLY, CDR2 FYNNEI. The CDR3 spells CASSVGGSGNTIYF. CDR3 nucleotide sequence: TGTGCCAGCAGTGTGGGGGGCTCTGGAAACACCATATATTTT.

The chain is built from TRBV11-3 and TRBJ2-1; D could derive from TRBD1 or TRBD2 (5 bases each). V was clipped by 0 bases and J by 13 bases, with 10 bases between them. The CDR3 consists of 12 residues. CDR1 and CDR2 (germline): SGHNT, YENEEA. The CDR3 DNA is TGTGCCAGCAGCTTAGATACCCGGGGCCAGTTCTTC. This sequence encodes CASSLDTRGQFF.

This clonotype was picked up a small number of times. CDR3 sequence (DNA): TGTGCCAGCAGTTACCCGAGCACCGGGGAGCTGTTTTTT. Translation: CASSYPSTGELFF. J is TRBJ2-2 and V is TRBV6-5, with D unresolved. The CDR3 has 13 residues. V was pared by 2 bases and J by 4 bases, with 5 bases between. Germline V lookup: CDR1 MNHEY, CDR2 SVGAGI.

The CDR3 DNA follows: TGTGCCAGTAAGCGCGGGGTACAAACTGAAGCTTTCTTT. Translated: CASKRGVQTEAFF. The V and J genes are TRBV19 and TRBJ1-1; D gene ambiguous. V lost 7 bases and J 5 bases, leaving 14 bases between the germline ends. The germline CDR1 and CDR2 sequences are LNHDA and SQIVND (reference sequence). The CDR3 consists of 13 residues.

Only a few counts were recorded for this clonotype. The chain links TRBV12-5 to TRBJ1-5; D uncertain. This CDR3 contains 13 residues. Trimming pared 6 bases from V and 1 base from J, leaving 7 bases between. Germline V gene lookup returns CDR1 LGHNT and CDR2 FRNRAP. The CDR3 loop is CASGPGSNQPQHF. The CDR3 nucleotides are TGTGCTAGTGGACCCGGAAGCAATCAGCCCCAGCATTTT.

The chain uses TRBV11-1 and TRBJ2-1; the match to TRBD1 covers 11 bases. Germline trimming cut 5 bases from V and 8 bases from J; bases unmatched to any gene: 8. Germline V gene sequence: CDR1 SGHAT, CDR2 FQDESV (reference sequence). The CDR3 is 15 amino acids. Here the CDR3 reads CASSKRTGGFDEQFF. CDR3 DNA sequence: TGTGCCAGCAGCAAACGGACAGGGGGCTTCGATGAGCAGTTCTTC.

The sample holds a few counts of this clonotype. The chain employs TRBV6-2 or TRBV6-3 and TRBJ1-2; 7 bases align to TRBD1. CDR3 length equals 14 residues. With V trimmed by 11 bases and J by 4 bases, 13 bases remained unmatched. CDR1 and CDR2 from the germline V gene are MNHEY and SVGEGT. The CDR3 spells CAVRGDRGRYGYTF. CDR3 nucleotides: TGTGCCGTTCGAGGGGACAGAGGACGCTATGGCTACACCTTC.